The next 10 T cell receptor beta chains were all read from a single sample in a study of Ad26.COV2.S vaccination and SARS-CoV-2 variants. Described treatment: around 19 received Ad26.COV2.S at low or high dose, single or two shots; roughly five received placebo; per-sample allocation not given. Samples came from day 63 after the first vaccine or placebo injection. The assay was immunoSEQ multiplex PCR, and TCRdb's table has in-frame clones only and misses some. The sample includes about 390,000 clones, approximately 91% seen only once; the top ten take approximately 3.7%. Sequencing used peripheral blood, obtained in a trial of Ad26.COV2.S vaccine versus placebo. Receptors originate from a person between 18 and 59 years old who received the Ad26.COV2.S COVID-19 vaccine or a placebo.

The rearrangement joins TRBV4-1 to TRBJ2-3; TRBD1 agrees at 7 bases. The CDR3 totals 16 residues. Looked up from germline, CDR1 is MGHRA and CDR2 is YSYEKL. J was trimmed by 0 bases and V by 5 bases; bases with no gene match: 8. The CDR3 spells CASSRGQPLSTDTQYF. DNA of the CDR3: TGCGCCAGCAGCAGGGGACAGCCCCTGAGCACAGATACGCAGTATTTT.

The chain links TRBV28 to TRBJ1-5, with D tentatively TRBD1 (5 bases). The CDR3 runs 16 residues. The V end was cut by 5 bases, the J end by 7 bases, with 21 bases between. Germline CDR1 is MDHEN and CDR2 is SYDVKM. The CDR3 region has the DNA TGTGCCAGCAGTATACTGACCCCCTCTCAGGGACAGCCCCAGCATTTT. Translated: CASSILTPSQGQPQHF. The full variable domain, rest sourced from reference TRBV28 and TRBJ1-5, is DVKVTQSSRYLVKRTGEKVFLECVQDMDHENMFWYRQDPGLGLRLIYFSYDVKMKEKGDIPEGYSVSREKKERFSLILESASTNQTSMYLCASSILTPSQGQPQHFGDGTRLSIL.

This clone came up once. The chain carries TRBV7-9 and TRBJ2-7; 8 bases fit TRBD2. CDR1 and CDR2 from the germline V gene are SEHNR and FQNEAQ (reference sequence). This CDR3 is built from 16 residues. Germline trimming cut 4 bases from V and 2 bases from J; bases unmatched to any gene: 10. The CDR3 DNA follows: TGTGCCAGCAGCTATCCCCGGGCGGGGGGAGCCTACGAGCAGTACTTC. Amino acid sequence: CASSYPRAGGAYEQYF. Combining the CDR3 with reference TRBV7-9 and TRBJ2-7 gives the whole variable domain DTGVSQNPRHKITKRGQNVTFRCDPISEHNRLYWYRQTLGQGPEFLTYFQNEAQLEKSRLLSDRFSAERPKGSFSTLEIQRTEQGDSAMYLCASSYPRAGGAYEQYFGPGTRLTVT.

About this clone itself: This same CDR3 is encoded by further DNA sequences in the sample. The gene calls are TRBV19 and TRBJ1-5; D ambiguous. The length of the CDR3 is 13 residues. Trimming cost V 2 bases and J 4 bases, with 6 bases left between them. Per the germline V gene, CDR1 is LNHDA and CDR2 is SQIVND (reference sequence). CDR3: CASSISGNQPQHF. The CDR3 DNA follows: TGTGCCAGTAGTATATCCGGGAATCAGCCCCAGCATTTT.

Concerning this clone: The conserved final phenylalanine or tryptophan is absent from the CDR3, which likely points to a read error. Because the CDR3's place on the DNA is in doubt, the DNA is left out and the CDR3 is given as listed by TCRdb. The rearrangement links TRBV2 to TRBJ2-7; the DNA was not used to check the table's D call, TRBD2. In germline, CDR1 is SNHLY, CDR2 FYNNEI. The CDR3 length is 13 residues, termini included. This CDR3 is CASSEVLAGPPRL.

This clone was found once. The V gene is TRBV28, the J gene TRBJ2-2; no firm D call. In germline, CDR1 is MDHEN, CDR2 SYDVKM. Trimming took 7 bases from V and 1 from J, leaving 4 bases between them. The CDR3 runs 12 residues. CDR3 residues: CASKGNTGELFF. The DNA for the CDR3 is TGTGCCAGCAAGGGGAACACCGGGGAGCTGTTTTTT.

The chain employs TRBV5-1 and TRBJ1-2; no clear D. CDR3 length equals 12 residues. Germline V gene data show CDR1 as SGHRS and CDR2 as YFSETQ. The V end was cut by 3 bases, the J end by 10 bases, with 13 bases between. CDR3 loop: CASSSGGADYTF. Written as DNA, the CDR3 is TGCGCCAGCAGCTCCGGTGGCGCGGACTACACCTTC. Full variable domain (missing parts from reference TRBV5-1 and TRBJ1-2): KAGVTQTPRYLIKTRGQQVTLSCSPISGHRSVSWYQQTPGQGLQFLFEYFSETQRNKGNFPGRFSGRQFSNSRSEMNVSTLELGDSALYLCASSSGGADYTFGSGTRLTVV.

This clone was counted once. This rearrangement joins TRBV5-1 to TRBJ2-3, with 8 bases matching TRBD2. In germline, CDR1 is SGHRS, CDR2 YFSETQ. This CDR3 is 15 amino acids long. V trimming: 6 bases; J trimming: 1 base; junction bases outside the gene matches: 7. The CDR3 DNA is TGCGCCAGCAAATTGCGGGGGGATGGCACAGATACGCAGTATTTT. Protein product: CASKLRGDGTDTQYF.

The chain is built from TRBV6-5 and TRBJ2-3, with D unresolved. With 7 bases removed from V and 4 bases from J, the gap between germline ends came to 9 bases. The CDR3 is 12 residues long. Germline loops: CDR1 MNHEY, CDR2 SVGAGI. CDR3 loop: CASTSQADTQYF. DNA for the CDR3: TGTGCCAGCACGTCCCAAGCAGATACGCAGTATTTT.

About this clone: Germline and junction disagree at one end, which may indicate a read error. This sequence joins TRBV14 and TRBJ2-7; tentatively, D is TRBD1 (6 bases). CDR3 length: 12 amino acids. Germline-derived CDR1 and CDR2 are SGHDN and FVKESK. The CDR3 DNA is TGTGCCAGCAGCGCTTGGTCGGGACACGCGGACTTC. This translates into CASSAWSGHADF.